What follows describes a single T cell receptor beta chain. Its specificity is not known. Template switching supplied a universal primer site; unique molecular identifiers were carried on the cDNA. TCRdb re-analysed the 5' RACE reads in MiXCR, keeping a single row per CDR3 protein. The sample has about 1.7 million distinct CDR3 sequences; about 31% are singletons. This entry comes from a study of identical twins. Study-wide results and limits: Its conclusions, products of cross-sectional statistical analysis, did not come from following the same donors. Weaker excess sharing between twins was seen in beta out-of-frame sequences.

The germline V and J ends were trimmed by 5 bases and 11 bases, with 27 bases remaining between them. The CDR3 is made up of 16 amino acids. Germline values: CDR1 SGHTA, CDR2 FQGNSA. In every case, the donor was a healthy Caucasian. The chain joins TRBV7-2 to TRBJ2-5, with a possible D match to TRBD1 (6 bases). Sequences were obtained from cord blood. This receptor was obtained from a newborn girl in good health. Here the CDR3 reads CASSDFTGSGRDEQYF. Here the CDR3 DNA reads TGTGCCAGCAGCGATTTTACAGGGAGTGGGAGAGATGAGCAGTACTTC.